This TCR beta chain was sequenced in a study of blood T cell repertoires in COVID-19. Study summary: Symptom resolution, clearance, or two negative PCRs marked the recovered donors of Cohort 3.

Methods used by the authors: Scientists estimated how many nucleated cells there were by amplifying reference gene primers. The table came from immunoSEQ multiplex PCR; TCRdb's copy has only in-frame clones and leaves some out. The V and J calls and clone size were taken over from that table, and D and trimming were inferred from the DNA. Of more than 200,000 clones listed, roughly 91% are singletons. The V gene's germline CDR1 is SGHTA and CDR2 FQGNSA. This CDR3 region has 14 residues. J was trimmed by 7 bases and V by 5 bases; bases with no gene match: 2. This study enrolled people aged roughly 18 to 89 from around 26 US geographic areas.

The source of this sequence is a man aged 25 to 45 in a cohort exposed to, infected with or recovered from COVID-19 (not recorded which). Sequencing was carried out using PBMCs or T cells enriched from blood (not recorded which). This chain joins TRBV7-2 and TRBJ1-6; 10 bases align to TRBD1. CDR3 nucleotides: TGTGCCAGCAGCCAGGGACAGGGGAATTCACCCCTCCACTTT. This translates into CASSQGQGNSPLHF. Full variable domain (outside the CDR3, taken from reference TRBV7-2 and TRBJ1-6): GAGVSQSPSNKVTEKGKDVELRCDPISGHTALYWYRQSLGQGLEFLIYFQGNSAPDKSGLPSDRFSAERTGGSVSTLTIQRTQQEDSAVYLCASSQGQGNSPLHFGNGTRLTVT.